The 3 T cell receptor beta chains given below trace back to one sample, sequenced in a study of T cell responses to AZD1222 COVID-19 vaccine. Clones were read by immunoSEQ multiplex PCR, and TCRdb kept only the in-frame ones, dropping some. Here the sample spans about 150,000 clones, about nine tenths being singletons. Sequenced material: peripheral blood, taken 28 days after the second AZD1222 dose. The source of these receptors is an adult who received the AZD1222 COVID-19 vaccine.

The V and J genes are TRBV27 and TRBJ2-4; D unresolved. V gave up 6 bases and J gave up 7 bases, with 13 bases separating them. CDR3 size: 13 residues. CDR1 MNHEY and CDR2 SMNVEV come from the germline V gene (reference sequence). CDR3 nucleotides: TGTGCCAGCAGCAACCCCGGGCAGAACATTCAGTACTTC. Its protein product is CASSNPGQNIQYF.

V is TRBV28 and J is TRBJ2-7; D call uncertain. V lost 7 bases and J lost 2, with 12 bases in between. Per the germline V gene, CDR1 is MDHEN and CDR2 is SYDVKM. This CDR3 region has 13 residues. The CDR3 loop is CASTEGVAYEQYF. The CDR3 DNA sequence: TGTGCCAGCACCGAAGGCGTCGCCTACGAGCAGTACTTC.

The chain recombines TRBV27 with TRBJ1-1; D remains ambiguous. V was clipped by 6 bases and J by 0 bases, with 14 bases between them. The CDR3 runs 15 residues. Per the germline V gene, CDR1 is MNHEY and CDR2 is SMNVEV (reference sequence). DNA of the CDR3: TGTGCCAGCAGCCGTGTTTCTATTATGAACACTGAAGCTTTCTTT. Amino acids: CASSRVSIMNTEAFF.